The clone carrying this TCR beta chain was counted at least ten times. Its antigen remains unidentified. Germline V gene sequence: CDR1 MNHEY, CDR2 SVGEGT. Deletions cut 7 bases from V and 5 bases from J, with 15 bases between. This CDR3 spans 14 amino acids. The entry originates in a study of T cells after yellow fever vaccination. Turning to the study itself: Preparation used SMART-Seq v4 Ultra Low Input for the low-cell-number fractions.

General study results and limits: Primary-vaccination clones mostly resurfaced post-booster (about 95% CD4, 85% to 90% CD8). From the bulk population, abundant clonotypes could contaminate and appear within FACS-sorted repertoires.

Researchers made TCR cDNA using 5'RACE template switching, and this step added a universal primer site and UMIs. In TCRdb, the 5' RACE reads were re-called with MiXCR into one record per CDR3 protein. The table includes 230,000 or so distinct CDR3 sequences, roughly 6.8% detected once. The source material was CD4+ T cells sorted from PBMCs, sampled on the day of the yellow fever booster vaccination. This clonotype was obtained from a man aged 25-45 years who received the YFV17D yellow fever vaccine. The chain joins TRBV6-2 or TRBV6-3 to TRBJ2-1; D not certain. The CDR3: CASKTGLANNEQFF. CDR3 in DNA: TGTGCCAGCAAAACGGGCTTGGCTAACAATGAGCAGTTCTTC.